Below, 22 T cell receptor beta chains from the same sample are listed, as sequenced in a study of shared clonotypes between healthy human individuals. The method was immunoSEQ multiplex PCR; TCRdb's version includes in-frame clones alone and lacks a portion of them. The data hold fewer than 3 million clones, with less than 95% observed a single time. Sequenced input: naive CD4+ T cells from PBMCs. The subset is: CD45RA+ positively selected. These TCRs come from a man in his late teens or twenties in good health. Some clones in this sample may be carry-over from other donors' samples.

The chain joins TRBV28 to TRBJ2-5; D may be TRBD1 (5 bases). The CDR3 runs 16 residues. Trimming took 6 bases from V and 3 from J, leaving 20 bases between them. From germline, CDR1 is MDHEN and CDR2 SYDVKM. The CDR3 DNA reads TGTGCCAGCAGCGCTAGGGGCTGGTACGTTAAAGAGACCCAGTACTTC. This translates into CASSARGWYVKETQYF. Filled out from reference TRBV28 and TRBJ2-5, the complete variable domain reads DVKVTQSSRYLVKRTGEKVFLECVQDMDHENMFWYRQDPGLGLRLIYFSYDVKMKEKGDIPEGYSVSREKKERFSLILESASTNQTSMYLCASSARGWYVKETQYFGPGTRLLVL.

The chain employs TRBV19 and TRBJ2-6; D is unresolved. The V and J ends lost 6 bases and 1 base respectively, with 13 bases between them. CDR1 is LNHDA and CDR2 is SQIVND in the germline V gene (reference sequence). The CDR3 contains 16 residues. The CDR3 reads CASSPVLASGANVLTF. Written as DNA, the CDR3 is TGTGCCAGTAGCCCCGTATTAGCTTCTGGGGCCAACGTCCTGACTTTC.

In nucleotides, the CDR3 is TGTGCCAGCACCCCGAGGGACAGGGGGGCCTACGAGCAGTACTTC. This gives the protein CASTPRDRGAYEQYF. The chain carries TRBV6-6 and TRBJ2-7; 11 bases align to TRBD1. The CDR3 length is 15 residues. The trim removed 7 bases at V and 2 bases at J, leaving 7 bases unmatched. Germline CDR1 reads MNHNY; CDR2 reads SVGAGI (reference sequence).

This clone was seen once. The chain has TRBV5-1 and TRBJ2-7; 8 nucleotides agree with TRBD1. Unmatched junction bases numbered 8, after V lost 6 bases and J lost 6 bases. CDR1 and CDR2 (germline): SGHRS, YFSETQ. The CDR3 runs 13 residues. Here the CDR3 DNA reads TGCGCCAGCACCTTAGCCGACAGGGGCGAGCAGTACTTC. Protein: CASTLADRGEQYF.

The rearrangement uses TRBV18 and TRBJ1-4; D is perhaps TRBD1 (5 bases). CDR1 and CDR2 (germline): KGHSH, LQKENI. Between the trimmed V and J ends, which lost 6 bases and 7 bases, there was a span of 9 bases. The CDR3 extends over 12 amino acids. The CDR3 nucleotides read TGTGCCAGCTCGGTCAGGGCTGAAAAACTGTTTTTT. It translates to CASSVRAEKLFF.

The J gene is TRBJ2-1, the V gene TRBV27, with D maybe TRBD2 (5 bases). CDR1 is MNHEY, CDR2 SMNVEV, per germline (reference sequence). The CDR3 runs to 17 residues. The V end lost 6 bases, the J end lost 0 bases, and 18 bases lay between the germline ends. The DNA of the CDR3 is TGTGCCAGCAGGCAGTTTAGCGCAATGAGCTCCTACAATGAGCAGTTCTTC. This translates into CASRQFSAMSSYNEQFF.

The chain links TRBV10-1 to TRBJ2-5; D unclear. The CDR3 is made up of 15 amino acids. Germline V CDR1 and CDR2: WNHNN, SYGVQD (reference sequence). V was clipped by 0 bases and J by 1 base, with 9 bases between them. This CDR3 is CASSESGVTQETQYF. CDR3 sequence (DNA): TGCGCCAGCAGTGAGTCTGGCGTAACCCAAGAGACCCAGTACTTC.

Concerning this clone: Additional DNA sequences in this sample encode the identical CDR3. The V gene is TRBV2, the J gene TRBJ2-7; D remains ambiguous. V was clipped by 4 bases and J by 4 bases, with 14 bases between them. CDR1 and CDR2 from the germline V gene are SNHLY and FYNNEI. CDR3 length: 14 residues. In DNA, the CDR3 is TGTGCCAGCAGTGGCGCGGTGGGCTCATACGAGCAGTACTTC. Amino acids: CASSGAVGSYEQYF.

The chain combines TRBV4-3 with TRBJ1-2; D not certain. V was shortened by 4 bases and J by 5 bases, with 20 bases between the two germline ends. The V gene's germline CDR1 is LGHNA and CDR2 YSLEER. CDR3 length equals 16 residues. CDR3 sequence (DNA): TGCGCCAGCAGCCGAGGGTTGGCGGCAGGAGAGTATGGCTACACCTTC. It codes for CASSRGLAAGEYGYTF.

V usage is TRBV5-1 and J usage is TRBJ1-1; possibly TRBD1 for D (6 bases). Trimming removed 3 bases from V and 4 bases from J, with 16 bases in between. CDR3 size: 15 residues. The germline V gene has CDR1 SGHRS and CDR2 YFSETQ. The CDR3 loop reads CASSSIAGAGTEAFF. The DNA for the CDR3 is TGCGCCAGCAGCTCCATTGCAGGGGCGGGCACTGAAGCTTTCTTT.

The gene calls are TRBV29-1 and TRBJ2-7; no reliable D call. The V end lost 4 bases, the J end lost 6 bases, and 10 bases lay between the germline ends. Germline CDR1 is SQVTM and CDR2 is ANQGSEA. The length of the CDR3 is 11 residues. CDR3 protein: CSVVSQVEQYF. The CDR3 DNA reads TGCAGCGTTGTATCCCAGGTCGAGCAGTACTTC.

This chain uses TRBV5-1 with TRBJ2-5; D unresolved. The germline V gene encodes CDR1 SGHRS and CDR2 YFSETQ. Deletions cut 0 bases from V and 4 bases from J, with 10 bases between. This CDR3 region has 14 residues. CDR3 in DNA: TGCGCCAGCAGCTTGGGGACCACCCCAGAGACCCAGTACTTC. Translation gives CASSLGTTPETQYF.

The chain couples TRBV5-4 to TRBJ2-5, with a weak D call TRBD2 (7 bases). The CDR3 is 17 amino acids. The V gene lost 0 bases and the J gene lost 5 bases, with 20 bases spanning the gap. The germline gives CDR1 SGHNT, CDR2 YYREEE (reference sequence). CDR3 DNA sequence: TGTGCCAGCAGCTTGGCGGGGGGCAGGGGTTTTGCGGAGACCCAGTACTTC. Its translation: CASSLAGGRGFAETQYF.

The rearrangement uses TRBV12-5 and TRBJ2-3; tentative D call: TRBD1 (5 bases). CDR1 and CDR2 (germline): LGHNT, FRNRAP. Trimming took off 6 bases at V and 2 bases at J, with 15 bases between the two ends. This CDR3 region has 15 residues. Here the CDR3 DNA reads TGTGCTAGTGGCCTGGCAGTGACAGACACAGATACGCAGTATTTT. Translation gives CASGLAVTDTDTQYF.

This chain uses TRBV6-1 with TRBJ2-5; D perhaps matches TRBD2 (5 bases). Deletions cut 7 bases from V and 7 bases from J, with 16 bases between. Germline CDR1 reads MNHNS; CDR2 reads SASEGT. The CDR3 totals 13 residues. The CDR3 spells CASKRGSEGTQYF. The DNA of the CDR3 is TGTGCCAGCAAGAGAGGATCAGAGGGGACCCAGTACTTC.

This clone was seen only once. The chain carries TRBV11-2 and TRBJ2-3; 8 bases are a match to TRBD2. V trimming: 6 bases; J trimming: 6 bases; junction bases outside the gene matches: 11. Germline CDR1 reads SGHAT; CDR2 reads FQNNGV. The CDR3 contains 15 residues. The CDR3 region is CASRRGALRPDTQYF. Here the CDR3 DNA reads TGTGCCAGCAGGCGGGGGGCCCTCCGCCCGGATACGCAGTATTTT.

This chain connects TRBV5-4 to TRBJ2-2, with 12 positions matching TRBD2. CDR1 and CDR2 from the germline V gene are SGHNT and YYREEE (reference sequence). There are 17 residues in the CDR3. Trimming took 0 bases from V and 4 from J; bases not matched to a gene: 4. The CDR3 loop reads CASSLGTSGISTGELFF. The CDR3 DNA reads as TGTGCCAGCAGCTTGGGGACTAGCGGGATAAGCACCGGGGAGCTGTTTTTT.

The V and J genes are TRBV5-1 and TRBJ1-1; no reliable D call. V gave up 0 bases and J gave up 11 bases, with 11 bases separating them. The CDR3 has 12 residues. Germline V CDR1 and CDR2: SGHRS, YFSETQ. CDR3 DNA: TGCGCCAGCAGCTTGGAGGGTAGTAAGGCTTTCTTT. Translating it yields CASSLEGSKAFF.

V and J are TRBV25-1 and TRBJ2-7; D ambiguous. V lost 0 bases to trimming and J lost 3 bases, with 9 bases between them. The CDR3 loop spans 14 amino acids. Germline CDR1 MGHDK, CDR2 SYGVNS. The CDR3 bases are TGTGCCAGCAGTGAATATGGGCACCACTACGAGCAGTACTTC. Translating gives CASSEYGHHYEQYF.

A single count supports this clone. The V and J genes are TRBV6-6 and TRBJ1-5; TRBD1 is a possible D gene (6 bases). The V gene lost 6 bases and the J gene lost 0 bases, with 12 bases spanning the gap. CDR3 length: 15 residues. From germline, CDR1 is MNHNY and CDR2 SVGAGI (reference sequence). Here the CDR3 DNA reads TGTGCCAGCAGCCGCAAGGGGGATAGCAATCAGCCCCAGCATTTT. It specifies CASSRKGDSNQPQHF.

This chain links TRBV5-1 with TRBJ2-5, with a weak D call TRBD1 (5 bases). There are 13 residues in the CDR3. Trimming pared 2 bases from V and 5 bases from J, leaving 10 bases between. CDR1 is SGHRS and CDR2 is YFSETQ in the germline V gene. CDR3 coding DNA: TGCGCCAGCAGCTTTGGGGCATCGGAGACCCAGTACTTC. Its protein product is CASSFGASETQYF.

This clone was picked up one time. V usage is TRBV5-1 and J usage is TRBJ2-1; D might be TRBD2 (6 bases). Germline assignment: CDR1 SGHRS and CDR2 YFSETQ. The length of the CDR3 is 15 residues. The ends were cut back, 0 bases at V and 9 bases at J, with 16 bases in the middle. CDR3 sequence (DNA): TGCGCCAGCAGCTTGGGTGTCCGGGAGTTCGCTGAGCAGTTCTTC. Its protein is CASSLGVREFAEQFF.